Below are 27 T cell receptor beta chains sequenced from a single sample in a study of CD8 T cells in Susac syndrome. RNA totalling 0.5 to 1 ug underwent reverse transcription with random hexamers. TCRdb re-derived calls from the immunoSEQ multiplex PCR reads in MiXCR, one entry per CDR3 protein. The sample includes tens of thousands of distinct CDR3 sequences, around 93% of them seen just once. Sample: CD4+ T cells from PBMCs. The receptors originated from a human donor with Susac syndrome.

The count of this clonotype is one. This sequence joins TRBV5-1 and TRBJ2-7, with TRBD1 identical over 7 bases. Looked up from germline, CDR1 is SGHRS and CDR2 is YFSETQ. CDR3 length: 14 amino acids. V dropped 0 bases and J dropped 3; count of bases not matched to a gene: 3. In DNA form, the CDR3 reads TGCGCCAGCAGCTTGGGACAGGGAAACTACGAGCAGTACTTC. Protein: CASSLGQGNYEQYF.

This clonotype was found once. The chain employs TRBV10-3 and TRBJ2-7; TRBD2 agrees at 7 bases. The V gene end was trimmed by 0 bases and the J gene end by 3 bases; junction bases not matched to a gene: 5. The CDR3 covers 15 residues. Germline loops: CDR1 ENHRY, CDR2 SYGVKD. DNA for the CDR3: TGTGCCATCAGTGAGTCGGGGGGGACGTTCTACGAGCAGTACTTC. Its protein is CAISESGGTFYEQYF.

The CDR3 loop reads CASSPGLDIYEQYF. CDR3 bases: TGTGCCAGCAGTCCAGGACTGGACATCTACGAGCAGTACTTC. The chain uses TRBV28 and TRBJ2-7, with D perhaps being TRBD1 or TRBD2 (5 bases each). The CDR3 is 14 residues long. Germline CDR1 and CDR2: MDHEN and SYDVKM. Trimming removed 5 bases at V and 3 bases at J, with 14 bases between.

The rearrangement joins TRBV19 to TRBJ1-5, with D maybe TRBD1 (5 bases). V was clipped by 7 bases and J by 3 bases, with 16 bases between them. Germline lookup yields CDR1 LNHDA and CDR2 SQIVND (reference sequence). This CDR3 is built from 15 residues. CDR3 coding DNA: TGTGCCAGTAACCCCCTTGGGGGGGACAATCAGCCCCAGCATTTT. It specifies CASNPLGGDNQPQHF.

The chain is built from TRBV7-2 and TRBJ2-5; D is ambiguous. This CDR3 spans 11 amino acids. The ends were cut back, 1 base at V and 7 bases at J, with 4 bases in the middle. Germline CDR1 and CDR2: SGHTA and FQGNSA. The CDR3 is CASSLGATQYF. In DNA, the CDR3 is TGTGCCAGCAGCTTAGGGGCGACCCAGTACTTC. The full variable domain, its missing parts supplied by reference TRBV7-2 and TRBJ2-5, is GAGVSQSPSNKVTEKGKDVELRCDPISGHTALYWYRQSLGQGLEFLIYFQGNSAPDKSGLPSDRFSAERTGGSVSTLTIQRTQQEDSAVYLCASSLGATQYFGPGTRLLVL.

This rearrangement joins TRBV6-5 to TRBJ2-7, with 7 bases aligning to TRBD1. Germline-derived CDR1 and CDR2 are MNHEY and SVGAGI. CDR3 size: 16 residues. J gave up 3 bases and V 2 bases, and 10 bases lay outside the gene matches. The CDR3 reads CASSYTPGQSYYEQYF. The DNA of the CDR3 is TGTGCCAGCAGTTACACGCCGGGACAGTCTTACTACGAGCAGTACTTC.

The chain combines TRBV12-3 or TRBV12-4 with TRBJ2-1, with 9 bases lining up with TRBD1. CDR3 size: 15 residues. V shed 5 bases and J 3 bases; nucleotides not matched to a gene: 5. The CDR3 spells CASSRSGQGYNEQFF. DNA for the CDR3: TGTGCCAGCAGTCGGTCGGGACAGGGCTACAATGAGCAGTTCTTC.

This clonotype showed up just once. This chain joins TRBV7-9 and TRBJ1-4; perhaps TRBD1 as D (5 bases). The length of the CDR3 is 15 residues. Germline CDR1 is SEHNR and CDR2 is FQNEAQ (reference sequence). Trimming took 5 bases from V and 7 from J, leaving 17 bases between them. The CDR3 nucleotides read TGTGCCAGCAGCCCACGGGACTCTAAGGCTGAAAAACTGTTTTTT. Its protein is CASSPRDSKAEKLFF.

The chain carries TRBV19 and TRBJ2-2; maybe TRBD2 (6 bases). The CDR3 is made up of 17 amino acids. CDR1 and CDR2 (germline): LNHDA, SQIVND (reference sequence). The V gene lost 0 bases and the J gene lost 0 bases, with 11 bases spanning the gap. The CDR3 is CASSIDRRVPNTGELFF. The CDR3 bases are TGTGCCAGTAGTATAGATCGGAGGGTTCCGAACACCGGGGAGCTGTTTTTT.

This sequence joins TRBV18 and TRBJ2-5; D tentatively fits TRBD1 or TRBD2 (5 bases each). The CDR3 length is 14 residues. Germline V CDR1 and CDR2: KGHSH, LQKENI. V was shortened by 4 bases and J by 1 base, with 10 bases between the two germline ends. The CDR3 loop reads CASSRGRSQETQYF. In DNA form, the CDR3 reads TGTGCCAGCTCACGGGGACGGTCCCAAGAGACCCAGTACTTC.

The rearrangement joins TRBV20-1 to TRBJ1-1; possibly TRBD1 for D (6 bases). The V end lost 5 bases, the J end lost 1 base, and 17 bases lay between the germline ends. The CDR3 loop spans 15 amino acids. CDR1 is DFQATT, CDR2 SNEGSKA, per germline (reference sequence). The DNA for the CDR3 is TGCAGTGCTTTCCTCCGGGGGGGGGCGAACACTGAAGCTTTCTTT. It encodes CSAFLRGGANTEAFF.

The CDR3 protein is CASSPGTGSPQNTEAFF. CDR3 in DNA: TGTGCCAGCTCTCCAGGGACAGGGTCCCCTCAGAACACTGAAGCTTTCTTT. The chain is built from TRBV18 and TRBJ1-1; TRBD1 aligns across 9 bases. The CDR3 has 17 residues. V was clipped by 6 bases and J by 1 base; unmatched bases: 12. The germline gives CDR1 KGHSH, CDR2 LQKENI.

The rearrangement uses TRBV12-3 or TRBV12-4 and TRBJ1-3; 10 bases fit TRBD1. This CDR3 spans 18 amino acids. J gave up 4 bases and V 5 bases, and 14 bases lay outside the gene matches. CDR3 sequence reads: CASSPGQGRPWEGNTIYF. The CDR3 region has the DNA TGTGCCAGCAGTCCGGGACAGGGGCGACCCTGGGAGGGAAACACCATATATTTT.

This rearrangement joins TRBV9 to TRBJ2-7; D is possibly TRBD1 (6 bases). The germline V gene has CDR1 SGDLS and CDR2 YYNGEE. CDR3 length: 14 residues. Trimming stripped 3 bases from V and 1 base from J, with 11 bases between. The CDR3 loop reads CASSAGGLSYEQYF. The CDR3 coding sequence is TGTGCCAGCAGCGCTGGGGGCTTATCCTACGAGCAGTACTTC.

The genes are TRBV28 and TRBJ2-1; 9 bases are shared with TRBD1. Germline V gene lookup returns CDR1 MDHEN and CDR2 SYDVKM. This CDR3 is built from 15 residues. After removal of 7 bases from V and 8 bases from J, the junction contained 12 bases not matched to a gene. CDR3 sequence (DNA): TGTGCCAGCACCATGGGTGGGACAGGGAGGGATGAGCAGTTCTTC. This encodes CASTMGGTGRDEQFF.

This clonotype was observed a single time. The chain joins TRBV5-1 to TRBJ2-3, with 8 bases identical to TRBD2. Germline assignment: CDR1 SGHRS and CDR2 YFSETQ. This CDR3 has 17 amino acids. Unmatched junction bases numbered 12, after V lost 3 bases and J lost 3 bases. The CDR3 region is CASSSAGAERLTDTQYF. The CDR3 nucleotides are TGCGCCAGCAGCTCAGCGGGGGCCGAACGACTTACAGATACGCAGTATTTT.

The J gene is TRBJ2-3, the V gene TRBV28; TRBD2 aligns across 15 bases. The CDR3 spans 20 residues. The germline V gene encodes CDR1 MDHEN and CDR2 SYDVKM. V gave up 5 bases and J gave up 0 bases; unmatched junction bases: 12. The CDR3 reads CASSPFPGLAGGRSTDTQYF. The CDR3 region has the DNA TGTGCCAGCAGTCCTTTCCCGGGACTAGCGGGGGGTAGAAGCACAGATACGCAGTATTTT.

The chain is built from TRBV3-1 and TRBJ2-3; 10 bases fit TRBD2. The CDR3 runs 16 residues. CDR1 is LGHDT and CDR2 is YNNKEL in the germline V gene (reference sequence). The V and J ends lost 3 bases and 4 bases, in that order; junction bases with no gene match: 7. CDR3 region: CASSHLAGGGPDTQYF. The CDR3 DNA is TGTGCCAGCAGCCATTTAGCGGGGGGTGGGCCAGATACGCAGTATTTT.

The chain couples TRBV3-1 to TRBJ1-1, with unresolved D. CDR1 LGHDT and CDR2 YNNKEL come from the germline V gene (reference sequence). The CDR3 length is 13 residues. Trimming stripped 1 base from V and 4 bases from J, with 7 bases between. The chain's CDR3 is CASSQALITEAFF. CDR3 DNA sequence: TGTGCCAGCAGCCAAGCCCTTATCACTGAAGCTTTCTTT.

The chain uses TRBV11-2 and TRBJ1-2; no clear D. Germline lookup yields CDR1 SGHAT and CDR2 FQNNGV. V was clipped by 0 bases and J by 4 bases, with 9 bases between them. The CDR3 contains 14 residues. Here the CDR3 reads CASSLDLVIYGYTF. CDR3 in DNA: TGTGCCAGCAGCTTAGATTTGGTAATCTATGGCTACACCTTC.

The V and J genes are TRBV28 and TRBJ1-1; D is undetermined. Germline V gene lookup returns CDR1 MDHEN and CDR2 SYDVKM. This CDR3 region has 11 residues. The V end lost 6 bases, the J end lost 1 base, and 3 bases lay between the germline ends. CDR3 nucleotide sequence: TGTGCCAGCAGAACGAACACTGAAGCTTTCTTT. This gives the protein CASRTNTEAFF.

The V call is TRBV4-3, the J call TRBJ2-3; D remains unclear. Germline V gene sequence: CDR1 LGHNA, CDR2 YSLEER. Between the trimmed V and J ends, which lost 4 bases and 8 bases, there was a span of 16 bases. The CDR3 spans 14 residues. In DNA form, the CDR3 reads TGCGCCAGCAGCCCGACTGGCCTACCCGCTACGCAGTATTTT. This encodes CASSPTGLPATQYF.

The chain is built from TRBV29-1 and TRBJ2-3; 7 bases are a match to TRBD1. J lost 3 bases, V lost 7 bases, and 7 bases had no gene match. Germline lookup yields CDR1 SQVTM and CDR2 ANQGSEA. This CDR3 has 13 residues. CDR3 sequence: CSAHQGDTDTQYF. In nucleotides, the CDR3 is TGCAGCGCCCATCAGGGGGATACAGATACGCAGTATTTT.

The chain has TRBV28 and TRBJ2-3; 14 bases agree with TRBD2. The CDR3 is made up of 17 amino acids. Trimming at V came to 4 bases and at J to 2 bases, leaving 5 bases not matched to a gene. In germline, CDR1 is MDHEN, CDR2 SYDVKM. CDR3 in DNA: TGTGCCAGCAGTTCCGCGGGACTAGCGGGGGCCACAGATACGCAGTATTTT. As protein: CASSSAGLAGATDTQYF.

The V gene is TRBV6-1, the J gene TRBJ2-1; D unresolved. The CDR3 runs 16 residues. The germline gives CDR1 MNHNS, CDR2 SASEGT. Deletions cut 1 base from V and 9 bases from J, with 19 bases between. The CDR3 is CASSEGMGVGSGEQFF. DNA of the CDR3: TGTGCCAGCAGTGAAGGGATGGGCGTGGGGTCGGGTGAGCAGTTCTTC.

The genes are TRBV6-6 and TRBJ2-7; D is unclear. Trimming pared 3 bases from V and 3 bases from J, leaving 3 bases between. The CDR3 contains 11 residues. The germline CDR1 and CDR2 sequences are MNHNY and SVGAGI (reference sequence). CDR3 sequence (DNA): TGTGCCAGCAGTTATATCTACGAGCAGTACTTC. Protein: CASSYIYEQYF.

The DNA for the CDR3 is TGTGCCAGCACCCTCTCGCGTGGTGGCTACACCTTC. It encodes CASTLSRGGYTF. V and J are TRBV12-3 or TRBV12-4 and TRBJ1-2; D not certain. The CDR3 loop spans 12 amino acids. Trimming removed 7 bases from V and 7 bases from J, with 13 bases in between.